This is a list of T cell receptor beta chains from one sample in a study of cytomegalovirus exposure and HLA in healthy donors. The assay was immunoSEQ multiplex PCR, and TCRdb's table has in-frame clones only and misses some. The sample lists about 130,000 clones; 70% to 80% were seen once. The specimen sequenced was PBMCs. These receptors all come from a man aged 40-49 years in good health and CMV-seropositive. Both conserved end residues are part of each CDR3. The order of the fields is CDR3 protein, CDR3 DNA, clone size, D gene, J gene, V gene. The D gene is left open where the match is weak. Not all rows give a size; the values are once, few, many and, for expanded clones, a class.

CASSLFGLMNTEAFF TGTGCCAGCAGTTTATTTGGACTTATGAACACTGAAGCTTTCTTT once . TRBJ1-1 TRBV28
CAWSGASGELIAEQFF TGTGCCTGGAGTGGGGCTAGCGGGGAGTTGATTGCTGAGCAGTTCTTC . TRBD2 TRBJ2-1 TRBV30
CASRNQGAGNTIYF TGTGCCAGTAGAAACCAGGGGGCTGGAAACACCATATATTTT . TRBD1 TRBJ1-3 TRBV19
CASSQDIQNNEKLFF TGCGCCAGCAGCCAAGATATACAGAATAATGAAAAACTGTTTTTT . . TRBJ1-4 TRBV4-3
CASSTGQEGQPQHF TGCGCCAGCAGCACGGGACAGGAGGGTCAGCCCCAGCATTTT . TRBD1 TRBJ1-5 TRBV5-1
CATDGTGRGPLHF TGTGCCACCGACGGGACAGGGAGGGGACCCCTCCACTTT . TRBD1 TRBJ1-6 TRBV6-1
CASSQGLGSTDTQYF TGTGCCAGCAGCCAAGGCTTGGGCAGCACAGATACGCAGTATTTT . . TRBJ2-3 TRBV4-2
CASRSTRATNTEAFF TGCGCCAGCAGGTCGACCAGGGCGACGAACACTGAAGCTTTCTTT . . TRBJ1-1 TRBV5-1
CASSQEGAGGPYEQYF TGTGCCAGCAGCCAAGAAGGGGCGGGAGGGCCCTACGAGCAGTACTTC few TRBD2 TRBJ2-7 TRBV14
CASSQDLDRGTEAFF TGCGCCAGCAGCCAAGATTTGGACCGAGGGACTGAAGCTTTCTTT . . TRBJ1-1 TRBV4-1
CAERGGLVDTQYF TGTGCGGAGCGGGGGGGCCTGGTAGATACGCAGTATTTT . TRBD2 TRBJ2-3 TRBV7-2
CASSPGQFLPEAFF TGTGCCAGCAGCCCGGGACAGTTTCTCCCTGAAGCTTTCTTT . TRBD1 TRBJ1-1 TRBV2
CASITSGTGGNEQYF TGTGCCAGCATTACGTCCGGGACAGGGGGAAACGAGCAGTACTTC few TRBD1 TRBJ2-7 TRBV28
CASSLDRVGYNEQFF TGTGCCAGCAGCTTAGACAGGGTAGGGTACAATGAGCAGTTCTTC few TRBD1 TRBJ2-1 TRBV7-3
CASSFEGGSNQPQHF TGTGCCAGCAGTTTCGAAGGGGGAAGCAATCAGCCCCAGCATTTT . . TRBJ1-5 TRBV27
CSVEPRTSAGELFF TGCAGCGTTGAACCCCGGACAAGTGCTGGGGAGCTGTTTTTT . . TRBJ2-2 TRBV29-1
CASSPDAGQLSGNTIYF TGTGCCAGCAGCCCCGACGCCGGACAGCTCTCTGGAAACACCATATATTTT . . TRBJ1-3 TRBV13
CASSARDSEYTGELFF TGTGCCAGCAGCGCGCGGGACAGCGAATACACCGGGGAGCTGTTTTTT . . TRBJ2-2 TRBV11-3
CASSTPGQGYGYTF TGTGCCAGCAGCACACCGGGACAGGGCTATGGCTACACCTTC . TRBD1 TRBJ1-2 TRBV5-5
CASTEGGVATNEKLFF TGTGCCAGCACCGAAGGGGGGGTTGCAACTAATGAAAAACTGTTTTTT . . TRBJ1-4 TRBV7-8
CASSRDRAGPDTQYF TGTGCCAGCAGCCGGGACAGGGCGGGACCAGATACGCAGTATTTT . TRBD1 TRBJ2-3 TRBV2
CASSIDVSEEQYF TGTGCCAGTAGTATAGACGTATCGGAGGAGCAGTACTTC . . TRBJ2-7 TRBV19
CASSLWTSGGLSYEQYF TGTGCCAGCAGTTTATGGACTAGCGGGGGCCTCTCCTACGAGCAGTACTTC . TRBD2 TRBJ2-7 TRBV27
CAIRPGQGSYNEQFF TGTGCCATCAGACCGGGACAGGGCTCCTACAATGAGCAGTTCTTC . TRBD1 TRBJ2-1 TRBV10-3
CASSIPRQGSTEAFF TGTGCCAGCAGCATACCGCGACAGGGAAGCACTGAAGCTTTCTTT . TRBD1 TRBJ1-1 TRBV5-6
CASSPGTSGKDEQFF TGTGCCAGCAGCCCAGGGACTAGCGGGAAGGATGAGCAGTTCTTC few TRBD2 TRBJ2-1 TRBV11-3
CASSFNERVTEAFF TGTGCCAGCAGTTTTAACGAGAGGGTCACTGAAGCTTTCTTT . . TRBJ1-1 TRBV27
CASTTKGDEQFF TGTGCCAGCACTACTAAGGGGGATGAGCAGTTCTTC . . TRBJ2-1 TRBV6-5
CASSLYSGRRATNEKLFF TGTGCCAGCAGTTTATATTCGGGGAGGAGGGCGACTAATGAAAAACTGTTTTTT . . TRBJ1-4 TRBV28
CASRQGGGTDTQYF TGTGCCAGTAGACAAGGGGGGGGCACAGATACGCAGTATTTT . . TRBJ2-3 TRBV19
CASSEWQGGGNQPQHF TGTGCCAGCAGTGAATGGCAGGGTGGCGGCAATCAGCCCCAGCATTTT . . TRBJ1-5 TRBV6-1
CASSDRYGYTF TGTGCCAGTAGCGACAGGTATGGCTACACCTTC . . TRBJ1-2 TRBV19
CASSQGGGAGGQYEQYF TGCGCCAGCAGCCAAGGAGGGGGAGCGGGGGGGCAGTACGAGCAGTACTTC . TRBD2 TRBJ2-7 TRBV4-1
CASSDSRGAGELFF TGTGCCAGCAGTGACTCCCGGGGAGCCGGGGAGCTGTTTTTT few . TRBJ2-2 TRBV6-4